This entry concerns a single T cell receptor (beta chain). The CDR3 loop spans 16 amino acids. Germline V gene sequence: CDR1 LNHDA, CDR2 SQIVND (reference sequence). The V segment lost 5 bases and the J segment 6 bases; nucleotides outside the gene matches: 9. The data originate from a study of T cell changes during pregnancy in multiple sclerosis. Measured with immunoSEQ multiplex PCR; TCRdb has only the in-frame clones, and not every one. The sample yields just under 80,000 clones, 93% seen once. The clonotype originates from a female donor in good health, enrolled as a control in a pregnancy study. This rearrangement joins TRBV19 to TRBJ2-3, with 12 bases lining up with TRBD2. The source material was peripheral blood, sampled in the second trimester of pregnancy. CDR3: CASSRPSGGESDTQYF. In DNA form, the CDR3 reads TGTGCCAGTAGTCGCCCTAGCGGGGGGGAGTCGGATACGCAGTATTTT.